This is a list of T cell receptor beta chains from one sample in a study of cytomegalovirus exposure and HLA in healthy donors. Profiling relied on immunoSEQ multiplex PCR, and the TCRdb table lists in-frame clones only, not all of them. The sample consists of 100,000 to 150,000 clones, roughly nine tenths of them appearing once. The sequencing input was PBMCs. These receptor sequences come from a woman younger than 30 in good health and CMV-seronegative. Both conserved end residues are part of each CDR3. The order of the fields is D gene, clone size, V gene, J gene, CDR3 protein, CDR3 DNA. D genes are given only for firm matches. For some rows the clone size is stated as once, few or many, or as a class when expanded; others skip it.

>.|.|TRBV15|TRBJ1-2
CATSRDEGDYGYTF
TGTGCCACCAGCAGAGATGAGGGAGACTATGGCTACACCTTC
>.|.|TRBV10-3|TRBJ1-1
CAIRSGTEAFF
TGTGCCATCAGGAGCGGCACTGAAGCTTTCTTT
>.|.|TRBV5-1|TRBJ1-4
CASSRQEPNEKLFF
TGCGCCAGCAGCAGACAGGAACCGAATGAAAAACTGTTTTTT
>TRBD1|.|TRBV30|TRBJ1-2
CAWSVGGQGARGYTF
TGTGCCTGGAGTGTTGGTGGGCAGGGGGCGAGGGGCTACACCTTC
>.|.|TRBV30|TRBJ1-4
CALQPVSEKLFF
TGTGCCCTACAGCCTGTAAGCGAAAAACTGTTTTTT
>.|.|TRBV9|TRBJ1-3
CASSGDRPRRTIYF
TGTGCCAGCAGCGGCGACAGGCCCCGGAGAACCATATATTTT
>.|.|TRBV27|TRBJ1-1
CASSSSTTVNTEAFF
TGTGCCAGCAGTTCATCAACAACAGTGAACACTGAAGCTTTCTTT
>TRBD1|.|TRBV5-1|TRBJ1-1
CASSLGQGGGTFGTEAFF
TGCGCCAGCAGCCTGGGACAGGGTGGGGGAACGTTCGGGACTGAAGCTTTCTTT
>.|few|TRBV18|TRBJ2-7
CASSRARDIEQYF
TGTGCCAGCTCCCGCGCGCGGGATATCGAGCAGTACTTC
>.|.|TRBV7-9|TRBJ1-1
CASSLLLDSNTEAFF
TGTGCCAGCAGCTTACTTCTCGACAGTAACACTGAAGCTTTCTTT
>TRBD2|.|TRBV7-9|TRBJ2-7
CASSLRLAETYEQYF
TGTGCCAGCAGCCTACGACTAGCGGAAACCTACGAGCAGTACTTC
>TRBD1|.|TRBV11-2|TRBJ2-1
CASSSGTGNFGEQFF
TGTGCCAGCAGCTCCGGGACAGGAAATTTTGGTGAGCAGTTCTTC
>TRBD1|.|TRBV30|TRBJ1-2
CAWSRGHRERPYYGYTF
TGTGCCTGGAGTAGGGGGCACCGCGAACGACCCTACTATGGCTACACCTTC
>.|few|TRBV6-8|TRBJ2-3
CASKKQVCSADTQYF
TGTGCCAGCAAGAAACAGGTTTGTAGTGCAGATACGCAGTATTTT
>.|once|TRBV15|TRBJ1-2
CATSRVWAGLMAYGYTF
TGTGCCACCAGCAGAGTGTGGGCAGGCCTAATGGCCTATGGCTACACCTTC
>TRBD2|.|TRBV5-1|TRBJ2-2
CATKETRREIPGELFF
TGCGCCACCAAGGAGACGAGGCGGGAGATTCCCGGGGAGCTGTTTTTT
>.|.|TRBV5-4|TRBJ1-2
CASSGGVESSNYGYTF
TGTGCCAGCAGCGGGGGGGTCGAAAGCTCTAACTATGGCTACACCTTC
>TRBD1|.|TRBV25-1|TRBJ2-5
CASSEPGGQNQETQYF
TGTGCCAGCAGTGAGCCAGGGGGCCAGAACCAAGAGACCCAGTACTTC
>.|.|TRBV7-9|TRBJ1-4
CASTHTHNEKLFF
TGTGCCAGCACCCACACCCATAATGAAAAACTGTTTTTT
>.|.|TRBV6-5|TRBJ1-1
CASSWLEGFGTEAFF
TGTGCCAGCAGTTGGTTGGAGGGATTTGGCACTGAAGCTTTCTTT
>.|.|TRBV7-2|TRBJ1-6
CASSLAYGGNSPLHF
TGTGCCAGCAGCTTAGCATATGGGGGGAATTCACCCCTCCACTTT
>.|.|TRBV6-6|TRBJ1-2
CATLGNYGYTF
TGTGCCACCCTCGGTAACTATGGCTACACCTTC
>.|once|TRBV6-5|TRBJ2-2
CASSYGQAGELFF
TGTGCCAGCAGTTACGGCCAGGCTGGGGAGCTGTTTTTT